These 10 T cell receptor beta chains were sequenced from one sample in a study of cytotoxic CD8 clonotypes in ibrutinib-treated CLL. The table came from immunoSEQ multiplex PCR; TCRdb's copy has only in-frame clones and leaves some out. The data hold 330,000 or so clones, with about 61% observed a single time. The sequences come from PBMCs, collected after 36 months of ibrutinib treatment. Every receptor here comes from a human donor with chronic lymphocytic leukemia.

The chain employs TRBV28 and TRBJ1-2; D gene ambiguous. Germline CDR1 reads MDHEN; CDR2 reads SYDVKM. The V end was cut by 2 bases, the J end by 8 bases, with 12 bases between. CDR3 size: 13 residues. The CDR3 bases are TGTGCCAGCAGTTTAATTGGCCGGGGAGGCTACACCTTC. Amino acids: CASSLIGRGGYTF.

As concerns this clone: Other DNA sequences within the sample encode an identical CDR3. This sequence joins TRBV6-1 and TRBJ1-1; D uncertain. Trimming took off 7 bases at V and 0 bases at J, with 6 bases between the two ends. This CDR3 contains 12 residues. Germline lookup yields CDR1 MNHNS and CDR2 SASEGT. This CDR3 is CASTPMNTEAFF. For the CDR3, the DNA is TGTGCCAGCACACCAATGAACACTGAAGCTTTCTTT.

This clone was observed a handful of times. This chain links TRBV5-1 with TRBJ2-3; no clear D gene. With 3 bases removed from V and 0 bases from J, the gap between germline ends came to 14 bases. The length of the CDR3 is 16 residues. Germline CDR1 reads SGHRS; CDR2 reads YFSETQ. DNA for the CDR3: TGCGCCAGCAGCTATACCTGGGCCCTTAGCACAGATACGCAGTATTTT. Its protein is CASSYTWALSTDTQYF.

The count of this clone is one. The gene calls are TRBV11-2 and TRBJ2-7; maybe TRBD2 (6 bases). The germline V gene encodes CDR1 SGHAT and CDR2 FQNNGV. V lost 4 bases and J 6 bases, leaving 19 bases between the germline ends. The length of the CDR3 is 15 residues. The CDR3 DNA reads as TGTGCCAGCAGCTCAATAGTGGGGACTGGTGGCGAGCAGTACTTC. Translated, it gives CASSSIVGTGGEQYF.

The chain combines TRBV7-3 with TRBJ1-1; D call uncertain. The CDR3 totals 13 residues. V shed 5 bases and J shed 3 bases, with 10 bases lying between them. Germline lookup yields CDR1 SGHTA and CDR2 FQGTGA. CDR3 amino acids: CASSRTRYTEAFF. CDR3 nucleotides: TGTGCCAGCAGCCGAACACGTTACACTGAAGCTTTCTTT.

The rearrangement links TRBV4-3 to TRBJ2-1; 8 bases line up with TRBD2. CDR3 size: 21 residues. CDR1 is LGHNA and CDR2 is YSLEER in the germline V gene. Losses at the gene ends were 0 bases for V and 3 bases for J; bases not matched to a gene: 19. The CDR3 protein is CASSQDRDEERENPLYNEQFF. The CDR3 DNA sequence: TGCGCCAGCAGCCAAGATCGTGATGAGGAGCGGGAGAACCCCCTCTACAATGAGCAGTTCTTC.

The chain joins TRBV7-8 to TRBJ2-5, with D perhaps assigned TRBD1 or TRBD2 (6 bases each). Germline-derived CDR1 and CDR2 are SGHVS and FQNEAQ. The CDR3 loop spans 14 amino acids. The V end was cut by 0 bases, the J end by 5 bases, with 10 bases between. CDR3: CASSLAQGRETQYF. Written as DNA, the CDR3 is TGTGCCAGCAGCTTAGCGCAGGGGAGGGAGACCCAGTACTTC.

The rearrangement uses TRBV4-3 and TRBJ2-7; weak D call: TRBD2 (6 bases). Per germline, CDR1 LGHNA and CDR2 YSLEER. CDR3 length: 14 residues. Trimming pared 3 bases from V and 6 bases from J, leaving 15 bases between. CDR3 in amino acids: CASSQDMGLREQYF. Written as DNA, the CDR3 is TGCGCCAGCAGCCAGGACATGGGACTGCGCGAGCAGTACTTC.

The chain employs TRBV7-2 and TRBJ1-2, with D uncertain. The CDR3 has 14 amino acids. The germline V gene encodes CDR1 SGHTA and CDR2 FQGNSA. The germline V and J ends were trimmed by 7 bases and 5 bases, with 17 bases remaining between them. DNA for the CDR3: TGTGCCAGCACCTACCCGGGAGTGAGATATGGCTACACCTTC. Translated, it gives CASTYPGVRYGYTF.

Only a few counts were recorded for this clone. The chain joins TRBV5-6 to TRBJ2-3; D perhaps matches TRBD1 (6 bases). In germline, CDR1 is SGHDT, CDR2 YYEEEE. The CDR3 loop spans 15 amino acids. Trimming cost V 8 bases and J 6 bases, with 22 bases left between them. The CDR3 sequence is CASTIQGKVEDTQYF. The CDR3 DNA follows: TGTGCCAGTACTATTCAGGGGAAGGTGGAGGATACGCAGTATTTT.